This TCR beta chain appears in the sequencing data of a study of blood T cell repertoires in COVID-19. Overall study context: Acute-phase and convalescent COVID-19 samples originated in the United States, Italy and Spain. PBMCs, B-cell-depleted T cells, or T cells provided the cDNA or gDNA that made up the material.

This CDR3 has 14 amino acids. The V end lost 5 bases, the J end lost 3 bases, and 10 bases lay between the germline ends. CDR1 and CDR2 from the germline V gene are KGHDR and SFDVKD. As originally analysed: Amplified reference gene primers provided the basis for estimating nucleated cell counts. Sequencing used immunoSEQ multiplex PCR; TCRdb keeps in-frame clones, though not all of them. V, J and clone size derive from that table, while D and trimming were established from the DNA sequence. The table has fewer than 200,000 clones, about 90% seen once; the top ten hold more than 20%. The sequenced sample consisted of peripheral blood. This chain links TRBV24-1 with TRBJ1-5, with unresolved D. The receptor was isolated from a man in his 70s with active or convalescent COVID-19. The CDR3 region has the DNA TGTGCCACCAGTGGTTCCGGGGACAATCAGCCCCAGCATTTT. Protein: CATSGSGDNQPQHF.